The 29 T cell receptor beta chains presented below share a single source sample, sequenced in a study of shared clonotypes between healthy human individuals. Data came from immunoSEQ multiplex PCR; TCRdb stores just in-frame clones and leaves some out. The repertoire holds around 2,000,000 clones, with 95% as singletons. Sequenced sample: naive CD4+ T cells sorted from blood. Specified subset: CD45RA+ positively selected. The receptors here all came from a man aged 18-30 years in good health.

In this sample, this clone turned up once. The rearrangement joins TRBV28 to TRBJ1-6, with 8 bases that match TRBD1. Germline V CDR1 and CDR2: MDHEN, SYDVKM. This CDR3 has 14 residues. V gave up 6 bases and J gave up 10 bases; unmatched junction bases: 8. The CDR3 loop is CASRGRQGRSPLHF. In DNA, the CDR3 is TGTGCCAGCAGGGGGAGACAGGGGCGCTCACCCCTCCACTTT.

The V gene is TRBV18, the J gene TRBJ1-1; D call uncertain. The germline V gene has CDR1 KGHSH and CDR2 LQKENI. This CDR3 is built from 14 residues. The V and J ends lost 0 bases and 4 bases respectively, with 9 bases between them. CDR3 amino acids: CASSPPLGSTEAFF. CDR3 sequence (DNA): TGTGCCAGCTCACCACCATTGGGGAGCACTGAAGCTTTCTTT. Using reference TRBV18 and TRBJ1-1 for the parts outside the CDR3, the full variable domain is NAGVMQNPRHLVRRRGQEARLRCSPMKGHSHVYWYRQLPEEGLKFMVYLQKENIIDESGMPKERFSAEFPKEGPSILRIQQVVRGDSAAYFCASSPPLGSTEAFFGQGTRLTVV.

The chain is built from TRBV27 and TRBJ2-7; D uncertain. There are 14 residues in the CDR3. Germline V gene data show CDR1 as MNHEY and CDR2 as SMNVEV (reference sequence). V dropped 2 bases and J dropped 5 bases, with 13 bases sitting between them. The CDR3 sequence is CASSLGGFSNEQYF. The CDR3 DNA is TGTGCCAGCAGTTTAGGCGGTTTCTCTAACGAGCAGTACTTC.

Comment on this clone: Possible read error: a much larger clone is one base away. The gene calls are TRBV7-2 and TRBJ2-7; D might be TRBD1 (5 bases). The CDR3 extends over 13 amino acids. V was pared by 5 bases and J by 6 bases, with 14 bases between. The V gene's germline CDR1 is SGHTA and CDR2 FQGNSA. The chain's CDR3 is CASSLGHASEQYF. CDR3 coding DNA: TGTGCCAGCAGCCTAGGACATGCCTCCGAGCAGTACTTC.

Notes on this clone: Other DNA sequences of this sample code for an identical CDR3. The chain has TRBV28 and TRBJ1-2; D ambiguous. Germline CDR1 and CDR2: MDHEN and SYDVKM. With 4 bases removed from V and 4 bases from J, the gap between germline ends came to 7 bases. The CDR3 length is 12 residues. The DNA of the CDR3 is TGTGCCAGCAGTTCTCGGATCTATGGCTACACCTTC. Protein sequence: CASSSRIYGYTF.

This clone was detected once. The chain couples TRBV30 to TRBJ1-1; D may be TRBD1 (5 bases). V shed 0 bases and J shed 0 bases, with 11 bases lying between them. The CDR3 has 15 amino acids. Germline CDR1 reads GTSNPN; CDR2 reads SVGIG (reference sequence). As DNA, the CDR3 is TGTGCCTGGAGTGTACGGGACTTAATGAACACTGAAGCTTTCTTT. Translating it yields CAWSVRDLMNTEAFF.

The chain joins TRBV2 to TRBJ1-1; maybe TRBD1 (5 bases). V gave up 7 bases and J gave up 4 bases, with 13 bases separating them. CDR1 and CDR2 from the germline V gene are SNHLY and FYNNEI. The CDR3 covers 13 residues. CDR3 sequence reads: CASILWGTTEAFF. Here the CDR3 DNA reads TGTGCCAGCATCCTGTGGGGGACCACTGAAGCTTTCTTT.

The rearrangement joins TRBV9 to TRBJ2-3; 8 bases fit TRBD1. Germline V gene data show CDR1 as SGDLS and CDR2 as YYNGEE. Trimming at V came to 3 bases and at J to 3 bases, leaving 9 bases not matched to a gene. The CDR3 totals 16 residues. The CDR3 region is CASSAGQAGWTDTQYF. CDR3 nucleotides: TGTGCCAGCAGCGCGGGACAGGCGGGATGGACAGATACGCAGTATTTT.

The chain employs TRBV5-1 and TRBJ2-5; TRBD2 might be the D (6 bases). Trimming stripped 5 bases from V and 1 base from J, with 12 bases between. The CDR3 has 14 residues. The germline gives CDR1 SGHRS, CDR2 YFSETQ. The CDR3: CASRLLASQETQYF. CDR3 DNA: TGCGCCAGCAGGCTACTAGCTTCCCAAGAGACCCAGTACTTC.

The chain combines TRBV2 with TRBJ2-5; 14 nucleotides match TRBD2. Looked up from germline, CDR1 is SNHLY and CDR2 is FYNNEI. The CDR3 covers 16 residues. The junction had 4 bases not matched to a gene; V was cut back by 4 bases and J by 3 bases. This chain's CDR3 is CASSAGTSGGKETQYF. CDR3 nucleotide sequence: TGTGCCAGCAGTGCCGGGACTAGCGGGGGCAAAGAGACCCAGTACTTC.

The chain has TRBV6-5 and TRBJ2-1; 13 bases line up with TRBD2. This CDR3 has 14 residues. The germline gives CDR1 MNHEY, CDR2 SVGAGI. The trim removed 6 bases at V and 9 bases at J, leaving 5 bases unmatched. CDR3 in DNA: TGTGCCAGCAGACCGGGACTAGCGGGAACTGAGCAGTTCTTC. Translating gives CASRPGLAGTEQFF.

The CDR3 protein is CASSTNPQADTQYF. CDR3 nucleotides: TGCGCCAGCAGCACCAACCCCCAGGCAGATACGCAGTATTTT. This rearrangement joins TRBV5-1 to TRBJ2-3; D is unclear. The V and J ends lost 4 bases and 4 bases respectively, with 13 bases between them. From germline, CDR1 is SGHRS and CDR2 YFSETQ. The CDR3 contains 14 residues.

For this clone: The sample holds other DNA sequences that translate to the same CDR3. The chain has TRBV7-2 and TRBJ2-5, with 8 bases that match TRBD2. CDR1 is SGHTA and CDR2 is FQGNSA in the germline V gene. The CDR3 is 14 amino acids. Unmatched junction bases numbered 3, after V lost 3 bases and J lost 3 bases. CDR3 nucleotide sequence: TGTGCCAGCAGCTTTGGGGGACTAGAAGAGACCCAGTACTTC. It specifies CASSFGGLEETQYF.

The V gene is TRBV6-5, the J gene TRBJ1-4, with 9 bases lining up with TRBD1. Germline assignment: CDR1 MNHEY and CDR2 SVGAGI. There are 14 residues in the CDR3. The V segment lost 6 bases and the J segment 10 bases; nucleotides outside the gene matches: 9. The CDR3 DNA sequence: TGTGCCAGCAGGACAGGGGGGGGCTATGGAAAACTGTTTTTT. It is translated as CASRTGGGYGKLFF.

V usage is TRBV7-2 and J usage is TRBJ1-2; 7 positions match TRBD1. Germline trimming cut 4 bases from V and 0 bases from J; bases unmatched to any gene: 2. This CDR3 region has 14 residues. Germline V lookup: CDR1 SGHTA, CDR2 FQGNSA. CDR3 nucleotide sequence: TGTGCCAGCAGCTATGACAGGGCTAACTATGGCTACACCTTC. It codes for CASSYDRANYGYTF.

The chain has TRBV6-5 and TRBJ2-3, with TRBD2 identical over 8 bases. The CDR3 runs to 11 residues. The germline V gene has CDR1 MNHEY and CDR2 SVGAGI. With 7 bases clipped from V and 11 bases from J, the junction kept 5 bases outside the gene matches. Written as DNA, the CDR3 is TGTGCCAGCACCCTAGCGGGCATGCAGTATTTT. It translates to CASTLAGMQYF.

The V call is TRBV5-1, the J call TRBJ2-4, with D hard to call. The CDR3 sequence is 16 residues long. Per the germline V gene, CDR1 is SGHRS and CDR2 is YFSETQ. V lost 0 bases and J 0 bases, leaving 10 bases between the germline ends. CDR3 sequence: CASSLAPGKAKNIQYF. The CDR3 nucleotides read TGCGCCAGCAGCTTGGCTCCTGGAAAAGCCAAAAACATTCAGTACTTC.

For this clone: Sequence at one end of the junction differs from germline and may be a read error. DNA for the CDR3: TGTGCCAGCAGTGAACTATTGGGTTATGATCAGCCCCAACATTTT. Its protein is CASSELLGYDQPQHF. The rearrangement joins TRBV2 to TRBJ1-5; D is ambiguous. The CDR3 is made up of 15 amino acids. In germline, CDR1 is SNHLY, CDR2 FYNNEI.

The rearrangement joins TRBV11-2 to TRBJ2-5; the D gene is possibly TRBD2 (5 bases). Germline V gene data show CDR1 as SGHAT and CDR2 as FQNNGV. V was clipped by 3 bases and J by 10 bases, with 12 bases between them. This CDR3 comprises 12 residues. The CDR3 DNA reads TGTGCCAGCAGCTTCGACTACGGAGGCCAGTACTTC. It yields the protein CASSFDYGGQYF.

This clone was seen just once. Other DNA sequences within the sample encode an identical CDR3. This rearrangement joins TRBV30 to TRBJ1-2; D not resolved. Germline CDR1 GTSNPN, CDR2 SVGIG (reference sequence). Trimming took 1 base from V and 3 from J, leaving 6 bases between them. This CDR3 has 12 amino acids. This CDR3 is CAWSGGHYGYTF. Here the CDR3 DNA reads TGTGCCTGGAGTGGCGGACACTATGGCTACACCTTC.

The V call is TRBV7-8, the J call TRBJ2-1; 9 bases line up with TRBD1. The junction had 10 bases not matched to a gene; V was cut back by 5 bases and J by 8 bases. Germline loops: CDR1 SGHVS, CDR2 FQNEAQ. This CDR3 is built from 15 residues. In DNA form, the CDR3 reads TGTGCCAGCAGCCACCGGGACAGGGTTTTTTATGAGCAGTTCTTC. The encoded protein is CASSHRDRVFYEQFF.

The rearrangement uses TRBV28 and TRBJ1-3; 8 nucleotides line up with TRBD1. Germline CDR1 reads MDHEN; CDR2 reads SYDVKM. V dropped 5 bases and J dropped 9; count of bases not matched to a gene: 12. The CDR3 is 15 residues long. In DNA form, the CDR3 reads TGTGCCAGCAGTGGGGGACAGGCGCTTCGTTTCACCATATATTTT. This encodes CASSGGQALRFTIYF.

The V and J genes are TRBV7-8 and TRBJ2-7; D could derive from TRBD1 or TRBD2 (5 bases each). Trimming removed 6 bases at V and 2 bases at J, with 17 bases between. Per germline, CDR1 SGHVS and CDR2 FQNEAQ. CDR3 length equals 15 residues. Here the CDR3 reads CASSSRDAGPYEQYF. The CDR3 region has the DNA TGTGCCAGCAGTTCTCGGGACGCAGGCCCCTACGAGCAGTACTTC.

Details on this clone: This may be a read error, as it is one base from a much larger clone. The rearrangement joins TRBV4-1 to TRBJ1-6, with D possibly matching TRBD1 (5 bases). This CDR3 spans 18 amino acids. Per germline, CDR1 MGHRA and CDR2 YSYEKL. V lost 1 base and J 8 bases, leaving 21 bases between the germline ends. Written as DNA, the CDR3 is TGCGCCAGCAGCCAAGGCCCCACCCGGAACCAGGGAGATTCACCCCTCCACTTT. Its translation is CASSQGPTRNQGDSPLHF.

This sequence joins TRBV4-1 and TRBJ1-2, with D possibly being TRBD1 (6 bases). The V gene's germline CDR1 is MGHRA and CDR2 YSYEKL. The V and J ends lost 0 bases and 5 bases respectively, with 16 bases between them. This CDR3 has 16 residues. CDR3 bases: TGCGCCAGCAGCCAAGATGGGGGCGGGCTGACGTATGGCTACACCTTC. As protein: CASSQDGGGLTYGYTF.

The chain carries TRBV10-3 and TRBJ2-1; D is possibly TRBD1 or TRBD2 (5 bases each). The CDR3 contains 13 residues. Germline V lookup: CDR1 ENHRY, CDR2 SYGVKD. V was cut by 4 bases and J by 4 bases, with 8 bases left in between. The CDR3 DNA is TGTGCCATCAGTGTTGGGGGTTACAATGAGCAGTTCTTC. It is translated as CAISVGGYNEQFF.

V is TRBV6-1 and J is TRBJ1-4, with a tentative D call TRBD1 (6 bases). CDR1 and CDR2 from the germline V gene are MNHNS and SASEGT. The V end was cut by 1 base, the J end by 10 bases, with 19 bases between. The CDR3 is 16 amino acids. The CDR3 sequence is CASSEVGPGVGGKLFF. CDR3 nucleotides: TGTGCCAGCAGTGAAGTTGGCCCAGGGGTAGGGGGAAAACTGTTTTTT.

V is TRBV30 and J is TRBJ1-5; 7 bases fit TRBD1. Germline V CDR1 and CDR2: GTSNPN, SVGIG (reference sequence). The CDR3 is 13 residues long. Germline trimming cut 1 base from V and 4 bases from J; bases unmatched to any gene: 1. Written as DNA, the CDR3 is TGTGCCTGGAGTGAGGACAGGAATCAGCCCCAGCATTTT. Translated, it gives CAWSEDRNQPQHF.

V usage is TRBV12-5 and J usage is TRBJ2-3; D remains unclear. V dropped 8 bases and J dropped 0 bases, with 9 bases sitting between them. The CDR3 runs to 13 residues. The germline gives CDR1 LGHNT, CDR2 FRNRAP. The CDR3 loop reads CASLTLSTDTQYF. For the CDR3, the DNA is TGTGCTAGTTTAACCCTGAGCACAGATACGCAGTATTTT.